Following are 5 T cell receptor beta chains from one sample sequenced in a study of CD8+ T cells in alopecia areata. As the sequencing template, cDNA was produced by extracting RNA and reverse transcribing it. Using immunoSEQ multiplex PCR, the repertoire was profiled, and TCRdb retains in-frame clones only, with some absent. The table lists 150,000 or so clones, 85% to 90% of them singletons, with about 14% in the top ten. The sample was CD8+ T cells sorted from blood, taken at week 0. These receptors were collected from a human donor with alopecia areata.

The gene calls are TRBV5-6 and TRBJ2-1; D is unresolved. The CDR3 loop spans 11 amino acids. With 0 bases removed from V and 10 bases from J, the gap between germline ends came to 5 bases. Germline assignment: CDR1 SGHDT and CDR2 YYEEEE. The CDR3 loop is CASSLDWEQFF. The CDR3 DNA reads TGTGCCAGCAGCTTGGATTGGGAGCAGTTCTTC.

The chain joins TRBV7-9 to TRBJ2-7; possible D gene TRBD2, 6 bases. Germline CDR1 is SEHNR and CDR2 is FQNEAQ (reference sequence). The CDR3 contains 13 residues. Trimming took 3 bases from V and 3 from J, leaving 9 bases between them. The CDR3, as DNA: TGTGCCAGCAGCTTCACCGGGGGCTACGAGCAGTACTTC. This gives the protein CASSFTGGYEQYF.

The chain joins TRBV7-9 to TRBJ2-7; possible D gene TRBD2, 6 bases. CDR3 size: 15 residues. The ends were cut back, 1 base at V and 3 bases at J, with 13 bases in the middle. CDR1 and CDR2 from the germline V gene are SEHNR and FQNEAQ (reference sequence). As DNA, the CDR3 is TGTGCCAGCAGCTTAGTGGGAGGCACCCTCTACGAGCAGTACTTC. Its protein is CASSLVGGTLYEQYF.

J is TRBJ2-1 and V is TRBV9; TRBD2 might be the D (6 bases). The germline V and J ends were trimmed by 0 bases and 3 bases, with 13 bases remaining between them. The CDR3 length is 16 residues. Germline CDR1 is SGDLS and CDR2 is YYNGEE. CDR3 coding DNA: TGTGCCAGCAGCGTAGGAGGTAGCGGAGGCTACAATGAGCAGTTCTTC. It codes for CASSVGGSGGYNEQFF.

This chain links TRBV7-9 with TRBJ2-7, with no clear D. Germline lookup yields CDR1 SEHNR and CDR2 FQNEAQ (reference sequence). The CDR3 contains 11 residues. V gave up 5 bases and J gave up 6 bases, with 8 bases separating them. DNA of the CDR3: TGTGCCAGCAGCCCAGAAGCCGAGCAGTACTTC. This translates into CASSPEAEQYF.